This TCR beta chain was identified during a study of T cells in Graves' hyperthyroidism and ophthalmopathy. The CDR3 regions of TCR beta were amplified from RNA transcripts. With the HTBI primer set, the TCR CDR3 went through a first round of RT-PCR. TCRdb redid the calling of the multiplex PCR reads with MiXCR, one entry per CDR3 protein. Among around 620,000 distinct CDR3 sequences listed, 16% were seen once. This clonotype was detected many times. The CDR3 spans 17 residues. Germline V lookup: CDR1 MNHEY, CDR2 SMNVEV (reference sequence). V dropped 6 bases and J dropped 10 bases, with 30 bases sitting between them. Exclusion of patients followed from uncontrolled infection, other autoimmune disease, pregnancy or lactation.

This clonotype was obtained from a woman aged 30 to 39 with Graves' hyperthyroidism. The material sequenced was blood. The chain combines TRBV27 with TRBJ1-2; no reliable D call. In nucleotides, the CDR3 is TGTGCCAGCAGAACCTCCGGGATATACAACCCGCTGGTTGACTACACCTTC. This gives the protein CASRTSGIYNPLVDYTF.